This T cell receptor beta chain derives from a study of tumor and adjacent non-tumor tissue in lung cancer. Across the study: There were some 11 adenocarcinoma, 2 squamous cell carcinoma and 1 small cell lung cancer cases.

Trimming removed 1 base at V and 3 bases at J, with 9 bases between. The V gene's germline CDR1 is DFQATT and CDR2 SNEGSKA (reference sequence). The CDR3 runs to 13 residues. No cell sorting was done before RNA was extracted from the tissue. Whole-study findings and limits: Top 100 clones took a larger repertoire share in normal lung.

Regarding this clonotype: The antigen is undetermined. With a much larger clone just one base away, this may be a read error.

TCRbeta libraries were built with three rounds of nested PCR, modified from ARM-PCR. TCRdb reprocessed the multiplex PCR reads via MiXCR and lists one record per CDR3 protein. The sample shows just over 200,000 distinct CDR3 sequences, 71% of them seen only once. Sequencing was carried out using lung tumor tissue. The rearrangement joins TRBV20-1 to TRBJ1-1; unclear D gene. This receptor was obtained from a man in his sixties with non-small cell lung cancer. In nucleotides, the CDR3 is TGCAGTGCTAGAGTCATAGGTCACACTGAAGCTTTCTTT. Protein product: CSARVIGHTEAFF.